This T cell receptor (beta chain) was profiled in a study of T cells expressing NK-cell markers. No DNA is given; TCRdb re-called the 5' RACE reads and lists each CDR3 protein once. The sample table includes about 160,000 distinct CDR3 sequences. Germline CDR1 reads MNHEY; CDR2 reads SVGEGT. The CDR3 has 13 amino acids. The chain has TRBV6-2 or TRBV6-3 and TRBJ2-7. Sequencing used blood T cells: a sorted CD56 or NKG2C T cell subset, CD4+ or CD8+ T cells, or bulk PBMC T cells (not recorded which). The TCR sequence derives from a man aged 18 to 69 in good health. The CDR3 loop is CASSYSQPYEQYF.